The clone carrying this T cell receptor beta chain was counted between two and nine times. What it recognizes is unknown. This sample was taken from a study of CD8 T cells in ankylosing spondylitis. Study-level results: Clones tied to disease were said to be significantly enriched in matched ankylosing spondylitis synovial fluid.

Quantitative 5'-RACE with molecular barcodes was used to make the TCR beta libraries. TCRdb reprocessed the 5' RACE reads with MiXCR, giving one entry per CDR3 protein. Among some 350,000 distinct CDR3 sequences listed, around 15% were seen once. The CDR3 has 15 residues. Germline V gives CDR1 MNHNS, CDR2 SASEGT. With 4 bases removed from V and 0 bases from J, the gap between germline ends came to 12 bases. Sequenced input: blood, either unsorted or a sorted T cell fraction (not recorded which). This receptor was obtained from a male donor with ankylosing spondylitis or in good health (not recorded which). This rearrangement joins TRBV6-1 to TRBJ1-1, with TRBD1 as a possible D gene (5 bases). The CDR3 spells CASSVRQMLNTEAFF. In nucleotides, the CDR3 is TGTGCCAGCAGTGTAAGACAGATGTTGAACACTGAAGCTTTCTTT.